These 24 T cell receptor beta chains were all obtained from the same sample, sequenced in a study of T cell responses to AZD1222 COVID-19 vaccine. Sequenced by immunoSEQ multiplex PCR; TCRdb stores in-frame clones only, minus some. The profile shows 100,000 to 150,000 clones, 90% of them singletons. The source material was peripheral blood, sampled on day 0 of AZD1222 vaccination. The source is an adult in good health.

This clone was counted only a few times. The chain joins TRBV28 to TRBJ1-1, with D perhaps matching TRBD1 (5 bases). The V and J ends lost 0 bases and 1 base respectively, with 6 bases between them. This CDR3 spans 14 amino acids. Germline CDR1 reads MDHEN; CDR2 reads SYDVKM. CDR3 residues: CASSLWGGNTEAFF. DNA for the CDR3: TGTGCCAGCAGTTTATGGGGGGGGAACACTGAAGCTTTCTTT.

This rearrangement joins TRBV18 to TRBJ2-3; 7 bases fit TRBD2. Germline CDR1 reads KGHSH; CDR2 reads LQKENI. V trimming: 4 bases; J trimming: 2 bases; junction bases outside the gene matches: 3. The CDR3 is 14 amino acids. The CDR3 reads CASSRAGPTDTQYF. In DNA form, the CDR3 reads TGTGCCAGCTCACGAGCGGGGCCCACAGATACGCAGTATTTT.

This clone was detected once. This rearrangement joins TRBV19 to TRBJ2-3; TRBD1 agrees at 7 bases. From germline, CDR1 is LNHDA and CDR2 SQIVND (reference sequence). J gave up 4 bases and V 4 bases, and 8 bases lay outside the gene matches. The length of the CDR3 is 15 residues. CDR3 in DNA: TGTGCCAGTAGTACCCCACAGGGGACGTCAGATACGCAGTATTTT. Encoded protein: CASSTPQGTSDTQYF.

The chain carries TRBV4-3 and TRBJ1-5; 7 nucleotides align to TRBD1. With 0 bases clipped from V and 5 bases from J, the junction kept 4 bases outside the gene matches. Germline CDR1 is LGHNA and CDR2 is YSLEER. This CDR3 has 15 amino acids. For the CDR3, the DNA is TGCGCCAGCAGCCAAGATGGACAGGCTCATCAGCCCCAGCATTTT. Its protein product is CASSQDGQAHQPQHF.

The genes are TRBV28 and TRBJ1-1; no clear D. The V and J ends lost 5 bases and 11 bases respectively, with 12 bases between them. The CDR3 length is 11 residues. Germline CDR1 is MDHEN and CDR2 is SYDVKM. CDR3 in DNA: TGTGCCAGCAGTAAACACCAGGTGGCTTTCTTT. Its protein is CASSKHQVAFF.

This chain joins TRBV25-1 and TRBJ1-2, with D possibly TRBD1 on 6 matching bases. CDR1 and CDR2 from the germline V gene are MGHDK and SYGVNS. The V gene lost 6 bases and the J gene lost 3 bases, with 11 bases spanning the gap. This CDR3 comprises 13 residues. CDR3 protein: CASSLDSYYGYTF. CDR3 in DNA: TGTGCCAGCAGCCTGGACAGCTACTATGGCTACACCTTC.

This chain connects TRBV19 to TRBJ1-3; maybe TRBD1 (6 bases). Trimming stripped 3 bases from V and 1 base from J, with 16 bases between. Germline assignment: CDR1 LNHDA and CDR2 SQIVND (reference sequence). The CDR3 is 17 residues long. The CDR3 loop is CASSIGGLSLSGNTIYF. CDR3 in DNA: TGTGCCAGTAGTATTGGGGGGCTCTCCCTTTCTGGAAACACCATATATTTT.

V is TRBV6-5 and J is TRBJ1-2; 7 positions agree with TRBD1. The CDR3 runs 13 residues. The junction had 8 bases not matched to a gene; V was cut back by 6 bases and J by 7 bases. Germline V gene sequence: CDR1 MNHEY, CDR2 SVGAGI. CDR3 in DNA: TGTGCCAGCAGCCGACAGGGATCGGGTGGCTACACCTTC. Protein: CASSRQGSGGYTF.

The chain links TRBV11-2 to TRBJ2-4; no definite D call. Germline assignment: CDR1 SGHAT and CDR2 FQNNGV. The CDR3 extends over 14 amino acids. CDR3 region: CATSPRAPGNIQYF. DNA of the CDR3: TGTGCTACCTCTCCCCGGGCTCCCGGAAACATTCAGTACTTC.

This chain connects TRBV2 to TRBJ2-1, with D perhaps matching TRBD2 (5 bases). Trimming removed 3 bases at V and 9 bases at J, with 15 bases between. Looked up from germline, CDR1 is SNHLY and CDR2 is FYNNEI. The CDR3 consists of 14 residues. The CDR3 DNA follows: TGTGCCAGCAGTGAGGTCCCGGGGAGAGGTGAGCAGTTCTTC. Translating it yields CASSEVPGRGEQFF.

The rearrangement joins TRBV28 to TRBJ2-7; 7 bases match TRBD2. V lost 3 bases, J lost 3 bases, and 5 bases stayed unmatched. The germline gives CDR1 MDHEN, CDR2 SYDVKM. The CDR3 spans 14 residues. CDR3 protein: CASSFVGRVYEQYF. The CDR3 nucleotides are TGTGCCAGCAGTTTTGTAGGGAGGGTCTACGAGCAGTACTTC.

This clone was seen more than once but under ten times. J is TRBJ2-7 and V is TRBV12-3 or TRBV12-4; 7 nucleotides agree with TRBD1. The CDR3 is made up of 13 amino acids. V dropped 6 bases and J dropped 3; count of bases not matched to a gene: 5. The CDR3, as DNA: TGTGCCAGCAGGAGACAGGGAAGCTACGAGCAGTACTTC. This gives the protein CASRRQGSYEQYF.

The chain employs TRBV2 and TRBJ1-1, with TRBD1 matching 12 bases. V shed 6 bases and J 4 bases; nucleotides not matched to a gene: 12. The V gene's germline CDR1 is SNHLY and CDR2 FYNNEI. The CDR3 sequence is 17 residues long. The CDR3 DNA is TGTGCCAGCAGGGAACCGGGACAGGGGGCGGGTGGCACTGAAGCTTTCTTT. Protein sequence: CASREPGQGAGGTEAFF. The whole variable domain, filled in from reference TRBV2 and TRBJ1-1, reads EPEVTQTPSHQVTQMGQEVILRCVPISNHLYFYWYRQILGQKVEFLVSFYNNEISEKSEIFDDQFSVERPDGSNFTLKIRSTKLEDSAMYFCASREPGQGAGGTEAFFGQGTRLTVV.

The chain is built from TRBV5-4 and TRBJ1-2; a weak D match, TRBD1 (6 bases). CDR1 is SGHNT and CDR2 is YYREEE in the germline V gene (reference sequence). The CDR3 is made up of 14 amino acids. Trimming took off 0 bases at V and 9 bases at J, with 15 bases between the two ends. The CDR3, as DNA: TGTGCCAGCAGCTTGGAGGTCCAGGGGATACGCTACACCTTC. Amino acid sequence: CASSLEVQGIRYTF.

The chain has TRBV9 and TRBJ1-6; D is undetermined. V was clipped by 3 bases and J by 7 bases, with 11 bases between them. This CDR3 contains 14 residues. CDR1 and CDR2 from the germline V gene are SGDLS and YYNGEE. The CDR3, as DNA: TGTGCCAGCAGCGCCCTTATAGAAAATTCACCCCTCCACTTT. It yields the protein CASSALIENSPLHF.

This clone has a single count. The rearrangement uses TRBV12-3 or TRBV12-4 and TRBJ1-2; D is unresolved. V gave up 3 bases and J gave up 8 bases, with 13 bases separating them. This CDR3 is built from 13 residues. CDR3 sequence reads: CASSFMGDLGYTF. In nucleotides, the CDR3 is TGTGCCAGCAGTTTTATGGGAGACTTGGGCTACACCTTC.

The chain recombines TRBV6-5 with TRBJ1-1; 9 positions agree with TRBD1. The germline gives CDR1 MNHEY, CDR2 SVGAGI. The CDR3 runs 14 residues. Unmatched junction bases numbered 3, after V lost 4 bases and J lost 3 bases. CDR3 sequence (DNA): TGTGCCAGCAGTTTGACAGGGGGTTACACTGAAGCTTTCTTT. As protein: CASSLTGGYTEAFF.

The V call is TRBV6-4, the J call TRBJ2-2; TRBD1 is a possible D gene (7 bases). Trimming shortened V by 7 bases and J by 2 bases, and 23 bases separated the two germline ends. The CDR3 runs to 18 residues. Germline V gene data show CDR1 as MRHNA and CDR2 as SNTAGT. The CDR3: CASTLKAGGQLNTGELFF. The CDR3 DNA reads TGTGCCAGCACCCTAAAAGCAGGGGGGCAGTTAAACACCGGGGAGCTGTTTTTT.

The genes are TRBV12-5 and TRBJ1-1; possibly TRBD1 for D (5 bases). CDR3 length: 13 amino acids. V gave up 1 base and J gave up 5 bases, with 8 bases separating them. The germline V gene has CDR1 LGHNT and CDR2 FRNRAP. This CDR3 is CASGLEEGTEAFF. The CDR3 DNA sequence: TGTGCTAGTGGTTTGGAAGAGGGGACTGAAGCTTTCTTT.

CDR3 sequence reads: CASSPDSNEQFF. The CDR3, as DNA: TGTGCCAGCTCACCTGACAGTAATGAGCAGTTCTTC. The rearrangement links TRBV18 to TRBJ2-1; the D gene is possibly TRBD1 (5 bases). CDR1 is KGHSH and CDR2 is LQKENI in the germline V gene. V lost 3 bases, J lost 7 bases, and 7 bases lay in between. The CDR3 is 12 amino acids.

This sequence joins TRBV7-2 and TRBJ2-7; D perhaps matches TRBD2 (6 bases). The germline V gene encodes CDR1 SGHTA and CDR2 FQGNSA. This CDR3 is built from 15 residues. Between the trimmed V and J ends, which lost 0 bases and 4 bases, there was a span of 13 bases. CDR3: CASSLAPSEVYEQYF. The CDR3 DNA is TGTGCCAGCAGCTTAGCGCCTAGCGAAGTTTACGAGCAGTACTTC.

Written as DNA, the CDR3 is TGTGCCAGCAGCTTCCTCGGGCCCCGGGATCAGCCCCAGCATTTT. The encoded protein is CASSFLGPRDQPQHF. The V call is TRBV7-8, the J call TRBJ1-5; D remains ambiguous. Germline assignment: CDR1 SGHVS and CDR2 FQNEAQ. The CDR3 is made up of 15 amino acids. V lost 3 bases, J lost 5 bases, and 14 bases lay in between.

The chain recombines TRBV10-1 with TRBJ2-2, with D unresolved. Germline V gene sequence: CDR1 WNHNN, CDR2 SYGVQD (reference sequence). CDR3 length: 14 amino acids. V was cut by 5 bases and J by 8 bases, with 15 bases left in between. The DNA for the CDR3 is TGCGCCAGCAGTAAGGGTCCCGAGCCAGGGGAGCTGTTTTTT. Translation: CASSKGPEPGELFF.

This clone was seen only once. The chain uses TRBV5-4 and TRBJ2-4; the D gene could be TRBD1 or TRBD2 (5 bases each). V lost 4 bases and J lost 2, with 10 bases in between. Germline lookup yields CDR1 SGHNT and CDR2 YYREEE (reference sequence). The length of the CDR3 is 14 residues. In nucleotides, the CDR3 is TGTGCCAGCAGCCCCGGGGCCACCAAAAACATTCAGTACTTC. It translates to CASSPGATKNIQYF.